What follows is one T cell receptor (beta chain) and its context. Its cognate antigen has yet to be identified. Per-base qualities were not stored, and no clone one base away is much larger. The data stem from a study of blood T cells in healthy people across ages (dated by TCRdb to between 2015 and 2017). With respect to the entire study: Template switching captured roughly one uniquely barcoded TCR beta cDNA molecule per two T cells in model experiments. The study measured age-related changes in TCR beta repertoire diversity using deep sequencing normalized with unique cDNA molecular identifiers. Donors were grouped into four age groups: young (average about 15 years), middle-aged (under 40), aged (62) and long-lived (approximately 75). To avoid experimental bias, donors of different ages were randomly spread across the sequencing lanes. Two additional independent replicas of 1 million unique cDNA reads from the same blood draw were analyzed for two donors (one aged 18 to 29 and one aged 80 or older).

Results and caveats for the whole study, not just this receptor: Observed TCR beta diversity correlated strongly with the percentage of naive T cells measured by flow cytometry. Estimates of total diversity based on one million sequenced T cells were considered lower bounds and underestimates. The CMV infection status of donors was not known, potentially confounding age-related changes in expanded clonotypes. Observed TCR beta diversity per million T cells fell roughly linearly with age, and a significant reduction was already apparent by age around 44. Compared with the aged group, the long-lived group had more naive CD4+ T cells, fewer expanded clones and increased TCR diversity, a pattern suggesting age selection. Because profiling used bulk unsorted PBMCs, naive and antigen-experienced compartments could not be compared conclusively.

As encoded in the germline V gene, CDR1 is SGDLS while CDR2 is YYNGEE. The CDR3 sequence holds 15 residues, the cysteine and phenylalanine included. Just CDR3 DNA is preserved here, 45 bases in frame from base 1. Trimming removed 0 bases from V and 6 bases from J, leaving 15 bases between the germline ends. The donors were roughly 39 Caucasian individuals from Russia, aged about 6 to 95 years, who were systemically healthy. Each donor gave about 11 milliliters of peripheral blood, drawn into EDTA-treated Vacutainer tubes. Ficoll-Paque density-gradient centrifugation was used to isolate PBMCs, with at least 6.5 million per sample. Total RNA was extracted from PBMCs with Trizol reagent, with at least 6 micrograms obtained per sample. For every donor, flow cytometry on a PBMC aliquot measured the percentage of naive CD45RAhigh/CD27high T cells. Library creation used 5' RACE. These reads were obtained on an Illumina HiSeq 2500. The second PCR ran for roughly 7 to 11 cycles and used a J-beta primer mix along with a sample-barcoded 5' primer. A unique molecular identifier was introduced onto each TCR beta cDNA molecule by a template-switch 5' adaptor carrying 12 random nucleotides. At least 2.5 million CDR3-containing paired-end reads were obtained from each sample. All of the RNA was converted into first-strand cDNA using the Mint cDNA synthesis kit, with a TRBC-specific oligonucleotide serving as the primer. Following uracil-DNA glycosylase treatment, a first 18-cycle PCR with universal primers M1SS and BC2_uni_R was performed on all cDNA. The authors' pipeline ran thus. For normalization, 1 million high-quality reads, each with a distinct molecular identifier, were randomly selected from each sample. Reads sharing molecular identifiers were discarded rather than binned into consensus sequences. MiTCR, with a Q25 quality threshold and the strictest error-elimination algorithm, was used for CDR3 identification, clonotype clustering and error correction. Lower-bound total TCR beta diversity was estimated with a nonparametric unseen species model using Euler transformation. TCRdb passed the public sequencing reads through fastp at Q25 and MiXCR, retaining productive beta sequences. Entries that share a CDR3 protein sequence are merged under the most common genes and DNA. TCRdb's processing, not the authors' own work, is the source of the V and J calls. The sample records roughly 1.6 million distinct CDR3 sequences, about 35% of which are singletons. The ten largest clones add up to around 10% of the sample.

The sequence is built from TRBV9 and TRBJ1-2; TRBD1 is a weak D gene call, 5 bases matching. The sequencing sample was made of blood. The clonotype comes from a woman aged 30 to 39 in good health. The sequenced DNA: TGTGCCAGCAGCGTAGCCCCGGACAACGTCGATGGCTACACCTTC. The resulting protein is CASSVAPDNVDGYTF.